A selection of T cell receptor beta chains follows, all from one sample in a study of blood T cell repertoires in COVID-19. Sequencing used immunoSEQ multiplex PCR; TCRdb keeps in-frame clones, though not all of them. This sample carries some 300,000 clones, 89% of them seen once, and the ten largest clones take about 1.7%. Material: PBMCs or T cells enriched from blood (not recorded which). These receptors were collected from a woman aged 40 to 49 who had recovered from COVID-19. CDR3s include the opening cysteine and the closing phenylalanine or tryptophan. Fields, in order: D gene, J gene, V gene, clone size, CDR3 DNA, CDR3 protein. A D gene is named only where the DNA matches it firmly. Size tells how often a clone was seen (once, few, many) or the class of an expanded clone, and some rows leave it out.

d_gene: TRBD1
j_gene: TRBJ1-4
v_gene: TRBV7-9
abundance: .
CDR3nt: TGTGCCAGCAGCTTAATCGGGACAGGAGGCGAAAAACTGTTTTTT
CDR3aa: CASSLIGTGGEKLFF

d_gene: TRBD1
j_gene: TRBJ1-3
v_gene: TRBV19
abundance: .
CDR3nt: TGTGCCAGTAGTATAGTGGCCAGGGGGCAAGGAAACACCATATATTTT
CDR3aa: CASSIVARGQGNTIYF

d_gene: .
j_gene: TRBJ2-5
v_gene: TRBV27
abundance: .
CDR3nt: TGTGCCAGCAGTTCCCGCGGGACTCGGGAGACCCAGTACTTC
CDR3aa: CASSSRGTRETQYF

d_gene: .
j_gene: TRBJ1-2
v_gene: TRBV5-4
abundance: .
CDR3nt: TGTGCCAGCAGCTTCGGACAGCGCTCTAACTATGGCTACACCTTC
CDR3aa: CASSFGQRSNYGYTF

d_gene: .
j_gene: TRBJ1-2
v_gene: TRBV20-1
abundance: .
CDR3nt: TGCAGTGCTAGTGACGGACACCTCTATGGCTACACCTTC
CDR3aa: CSASDGHLYGYTF

d_gene: TRBD1
j_gene: TRBJ2-7
v_gene: TRBV18
abundance: .
CDR3nt: TGTGCCAGCTCTCCCACAGGGGGCACGATGCCCTACGAGCAGTACTTC
CDR3aa: CASSPTGGTMPYEQYF

d_gene: TRBD1
j_gene: TRBJ1-1
v_gene: TRBV5-6
abundance: .
CDR3nt: TGTGCCAGCAGCTTGGTATGGGACAGGGTAATCGGCACTGAAGCTTTCTTT
CDR3aa: CASSLVWDRVIGTEAFF

d_gene: TRBD1
j_gene: TRBJ2-2
v_gene: TRBV2
abundance: .
CDR3nt: TGTGCCAGCAGGGAGGACAGGGGATGGACCGGGGAGCTGTTTTTT
CDR3aa: CASREDRGWTGELFF

d_gene: .
j_gene: TRBJ2-7
v_gene: TRBV27
abundance: .
CDR3nt: TGTGCCAGCAGCAATACAGTAACCTACGAGCAGTACTTC
CDR3aa: CASSNTVTYEQYF

d_gene: .
j_gene: TRBJ1-3
v_gene: TRBV7-9
abundance: .
CDR3nt: TGTGCCACCCAGGGAAGCTCTGGAAACACCATATATTTT
CDR3aa: CATQGSSGNTIYF

d_gene: .
j_gene: TRBJ2-3
v_gene: TRBV5-1
abundance: .
CDR3nt: TGCGCCAGCAGCTTGGAGGGGGGCACAGATACGCAGTATTTT
CDR3aa: CASSLEGGTDTQYF

d_gene: TRBD2
j_gene: TRBJ2-3
v_gene: TRBV2
abundance: .
CDR3nt: TGTGCCAGCAGTGTGGCCGGGACTAGCCTCACAGATACGCAGTATTTT
CDR3aa: CASSVAGTSLTDTQYF

d_gene: .
j_gene: TRBJ2-4
v_gene: TRBV27
abundance: .
CDR3nt: TGTGCCAGCAGTTTAGGGGGGAGCAAAAACATTCAGTACTTC
CDR3aa: CASSLGGSKNIQYF

d_gene: .
j_gene: TRBJ1-5
v_gene: TRBV18
abundance: .
CDR3nt: TGTGCCAGCTCACCTGTCTCAGGCGGCAATCAGCCCCAGCATTTT
CDR3aa: CASSPVSGGNQPQHF

d_gene: .
j_gene: TRBJ2-7
v_gene: TRBV27
abundance: .
CDR3nt: TGTGCCAGCAGTTTAATTGAGGGATCCTACGAGCAGTACTTC
CDR3aa: CASSLIEGSYEQYF

d_gene: TRBD1
j_gene: TRBJ2-5
v_gene: TRBV7-9
abundance: .
CDR3nt: TGTGCCAGCAGCTCTCCCCGGGACAGGGCCTTTCAAGAGACCCAGTACTTC
CDR3aa: CASSSPRDRAFQETQYF

d_gene: .
j_gene: TRBJ1-6
v_gene: TRBV9
abundance: .
CDR3nt: TGTGCCAGCAGCGCGGAAGACAGGCTAGGGTCACCCCTCCACTTT
CDR3aa: CASSAEDRLGSPLHF

d_gene: .
j_gene: TRBJ2-1
v_gene: TRBV6-2/TRBV6-3
abundance: .
CDR3nt: TGTGCCAGCAGCCGGGGACTCGACCCTGTCTACAATGAGCAGTTCTTC
CDR3aa: CASSRGLDPVYNEQFF

d_gene: .
j_gene: TRBJ2-5
v_gene: TRBV10-2
abundance: .
CDR3nt: TGCGCCAGCAGTGGACACCTTCAAGAGACCCAGTACTTC
CDR3aa: CASSGHLQETQYF

d_gene: .
j_gene: TRBJ1-3
v_gene: TRBV19
abundance: once
CDR3nt: TGTGCCAGTAGTTGGGACTCTCGCTCTGGAAACACCATATATTTT
CDR3aa: CASSWDSRSGNTIYF

d_gene: TRBD1
j_gene: TRBJ2-5
v_gene: TRBV9
abundance: .
CDR3nt: TGTGCCAGCAGCGACGGACAGGGGGCTTTGATGGGGGAGACCCAGTACTTC
CDR3aa: CASSDGQGALMGETQYF

d_gene: TRBD2
j_gene: TRBJ2-1
v_gene: TRBV6-2/TRBV6-3
abundance: .
CDR3nt: TGTGCCAGCAGTTACGCTAGCGGGGGTGTTAAGCAGGGCAATGAGCAGTTCTTC
CDR3aa: CASSYASGGVKQGNEQFF

d_gene: .
j_gene: TRBJ1-1
v_gene: TRBV5-1
abundance: .
CDR3nt: TGCGCCAGCAGCCGTGACGGAGGAGGACCGAACACTGAAGCTTTCTTT
CDR3aa: CASSRDGGGPNTEAFF

d_gene: TRBD1
j_gene: TRBJ1-1
v_gene: TRBV6-5
abundance: .
CDR3nt: TGTGCCAGCATGGGACAGCTCGGCATGAACACTGAAGCTTTCTTT
CDR3aa: CASMGQLGMNTEAFF

d_gene: TRBD2
j_gene: TRBJ2-5
v_gene: TRBV11-2
abundance: .
CDR3nt: TGTGCCAGCAGCCCGGGACTAGCGGCCGGGGGGTTGGAGACCCAGTACTTC
CDR3aa: CASSPGLAAGGLETQYF

d_gene: TRBD1
j_gene: TRBJ2-1
v_gene: TRBV5-1
abundance: .
CDR3nt: TGCGCCAGCAGCTTGGGAACAGGGGGCTTAAATGAGCAGTTCTTC
CDR3aa: CASSLGTGGLNEQFF

d_gene: .
j_gene: TRBJ2-7
v_gene: TRBV5-1
abundance: once
CDR3nt: TGCGCCAGCAGCCCCGGTTCGGGGGGCCCCGAAGAGCAGTACTTC
CDR3aa: CASSPGSGGPEEQYF

d_gene: .
j_gene: TRBJ1-5
v_gene: TRBV11-3
abundance: many
CDR3nt: TGTGCCAGCAGCCCCTGGGGTGGGAGTCAGCCCCAGCATTTT
CDR3aa: CASSPWGGSQPQHF

d_gene: TRBD2
j_gene: TRBJ2-5
v_gene: TRBV7-2
abundance: once
CDR3nt: TGTGCCAGCAGCCGGGGGGGGGCACAAGAGACCCAGTACTTC
CDR3aa: CASSRGGAQETQYF

d_gene: .
j_gene: TRBJ1-1
v_gene: TRBV9
abundance: .
CDR3nt: TGTGCCAGCAGCGTAGCTACGAGTGGCAGGGACACTGAAGCTTTCTTT
CDR3aa: CASSVATSGRDTEAFF